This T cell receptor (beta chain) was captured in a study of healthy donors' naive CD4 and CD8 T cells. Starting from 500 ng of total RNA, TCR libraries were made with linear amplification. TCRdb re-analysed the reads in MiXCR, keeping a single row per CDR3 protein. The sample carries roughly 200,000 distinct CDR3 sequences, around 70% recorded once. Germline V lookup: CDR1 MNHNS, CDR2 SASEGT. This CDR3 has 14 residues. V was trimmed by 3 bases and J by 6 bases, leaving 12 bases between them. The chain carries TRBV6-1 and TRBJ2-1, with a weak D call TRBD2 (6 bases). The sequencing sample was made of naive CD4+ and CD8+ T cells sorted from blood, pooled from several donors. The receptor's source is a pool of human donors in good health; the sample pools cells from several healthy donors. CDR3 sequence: CASSDPGLLNEQFF. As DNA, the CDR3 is TGTGCCAGCAGTGATCCAGGACTACTCAATGAGCAGTTCTTC.